These 21 T cell receptor beta chains were all obtained from the same sample, sequenced in a study of T cells in Graves' hyperthyroidism and ophthalmopathy. RNA transcripts were the template for amplifying TCR beta CDR3 regions. During a first-round RT-PCR of the TCR CDR3, the HTBI primer set was used. MiXCR, applied by TCRdb to the multiplex PCR reads, yields one record per CDR3 protein. Among more than 500,000 distinct CDR3 sequences listed, about 15% were seen once. Sample: blood. All receptors come from a woman aged 40 to 50 with Graves' ophthalmopathy.

The chain carries TRBV29-1 and TRBJ1-6; D may be TRBD1 (5 bases). The ends were cut back, 4 bases at V and 3 bases at J, with 13 bases in the middle. The CDR3 is 15 residues long. CDR1 and CDR2 from the germline V gene are SQVTM and ANQGSEA. The CDR3 bases are TGCAGCGTTGGGAGGGGCTACTTCTATAATTCACCCCTCCACTTT. Its protein is CSVGRGYFYNSPLHF.

This sequence joins TRBV6-2 or TRBV6-3 and TRBJ2-2; 13 nucleotides agree with TRBD2. Trimming cost V 5 bases and J 5 bases; bases outside gene matches: 11. The CDR3 extends over 18 amino acids. Germline V gives CDR1 MNHEY, CDR2 SVGEGT. CDR3 nucleotides: TGTGCCAGCAGTCCACGAGGACTAGCGGGAGTGGGTACCGGGGAGCTGTTTTTT. Its translation: CASSPRGLAGVGTGELFF.

Only a few counts were recorded for this clonotype. The V call is TRBV28, the J call TRBJ2-7; TRBD2 agrees at 11 bases. This CDR3 has 17 residues. Germline CDR1 MDHEN, CDR2 SYDVKM. V gave up 8 bases and J gave up 1 base; unmatched junction bases: 13. In nucleotides, the CDR3 is TGTGCCAGCTCTCCCGGGACTAGCGGAGAAGCATCCTACGAGCAGTACTTC. Translated: CASSPGTSGEASYEQYF.

The chain recombines TRBV18 with TRBJ2-5; the match to TRBD2 covers 10 bases. The V gene end was trimmed by 8 bases and the J gene end by 3 bases; junction bases not matched to a gene: 12. This CDR3 region has 16 residues. The germline CDR1 and CDR2 sequences are KGHSH and LQKENI. CDR3 DNA: TGTGCCAGCACCACGTGGACTAGCGGATCAAAAGAGACCCAGTACTTC. Translating gives CASTTWTSGSKETQYF.

This clonotype was observed a handful of times. The rearrangement joins TRBV19 to TRBJ2-1, with D perhaps matching TRBD2 (6 bases). Per the germline V gene, CDR1 is LNHDA and CDR2 is SQIVND (reference sequence). The length of the CDR3 is 16 residues. V was trimmed by 5 bases and J by 2 bases, leaving 16 bases between them. CDR3 protein: CASSAVAAVTYNEQFF. Here the CDR3 DNA reads TGTGCCAGTAGTGCCGTAGCGGCCGTGACCTACAATGAGCAGTTCTTC.

This clonotype was detected many times. This sequence joins TRBV2 and TRBJ1-2; TRBD1 aligns across 8 bases. V shed 6 bases and J 6 bases; nucleotides not matched to a gene: 6. Germline V gene lookup returns CDR1 SNHLY and CDR2 FYNNEI. The CDR3 covers 13 residues. As DNA, the CDR3 is TGTGCCAGCAGGGACAGGGCGCGGGATGGCTACACCTTC. This encodes CASRDRARDGYTF.

This clonotype has ten or more counts. This sequence joins TRBV28 and TRBJ2-3; D remains unclear. With 4 bases removed from V and 1 base from J, the gap between germline ends came to 9 bases. Germline V gene lookup returns CDR1 MDHEN and CDR2 SYDVKM. This CDR3 contains 14 residues. The CDR3 DNA sequence: TGTGCCAGCAGTTCTGATTCCCGCACAGATACGCAGTATTTT. Translation: CASSSDSRTDTQYF.

At least ten counts were recorded for this clonotype. The chain employs TRBV24-1 and TRBJ1-5; TRBD1 aligns across 7 bases. Germline V gene data show CDR1 as KGHDR and CDR2 as SFDVKD. This CDR3 is built from 13 residues. The V segment lost 6 bases and the J segment 4 bases; nucleotides outside the gene matches: 2. As DNA, the CDR3 is TGTGCCACCAGTCGGACAGGAAATCAGCCCCAGCATTTT. Protein product: CATSRTGNQPQHF.

The rearrangement links TRBV4-3 to TRBJ2-7, with TRBD2 identical over 10 bases. From germline, CDR1 is LGHNA and CDR2 YSLEER. V was clipped by 0 bases and J by 6 bases; unmatched bases: 5. The CDR3 extends over 15 amino acids. For the CDR3, the DNA is TGCGCCAGCAGCCAAGATAGGCTAGCGGGGGCCGAGCAGTACTTC. This translates into CASSQDRLAGAEQYF.

The rearrangement links TRBV4-1 to TRBJ2-7; D is unclear. V was clipped by 4 bases and J by 0 bases, with 13 bases between them. The germline CDR1 and CDR2 sequences are MGHRA and YSYEKL. The CDR3 runs to 15 residues. CDR3 DNA: TGCGCCAGCAGCCTCAACTCACCTAGCTCCTACGAGCAGTACTTC. It yields the protein CASSLNSPSSYEQYF.

In its sample, this clonotype was seen many times. The rearrangement links TRBV12-3 or TRBV12-4 to TRBJ2-7, with D perhaps TRBD1 (6 bases). This CDR3 is built from 14 residues. Trimming took 7 bases from V and 6 from J, leaving 19 bases between them. This CDR3 is CASTYLPGESEQYF. CDR3 bases: TGTGCCAGCACCTACCTACCAGGGGAATCCGAGCAGTACTTC.

This clonotype was found many times. The chain couples TRBV19 to TRBJ2-2; D perhaps matches TRBD2 (6 bases). Germline assignment: CDR1 LNHDA and CDR2 SQIVND (reference sequence). The CDR3 length is 13 residues. V was trimmed by 3 bases and J by 7 bases, leaving 9 bases between them. CDR3 in amino acids: CASSIPGSGELFF. DNA for the CDR3: TGTGCCAGTAGTATCCCCGGGAGCGGGGAGCTGTTTTTT.

The chain is built from TRBV4-2 and TRBJ1-5; D remains ambiguous. In germline, CDR1 is LGHNA, CDR2 YNFKEQ. There are 14 residues in the CDR3. Between the trimmed V and J ends, which lost 3 bases and 7 bases, there was a span of 13 bases. CDR3 residues: CASSQQKQGQPQHF. CDR3 nucleotide sequence: TGTGCCAGCAGCCAGCAGAAGCAAGGGCAGCCCCAGCATTTT.

At least ten counts were recorded for this clonotype. The chain carries TRBV20-1 and TRBJ2-2; no definite D call. Between the trimmed V and J ends, which lost 6 bases and 2 bases, there was a span of 10 bases. This CDR3 is 13 amino acids long. Germline assignment: CDR1 DFQATT and CDR2 SNEGSKA (reference sequence). CDR3 sequence: CSAVEPNTGELFF. CDR3 nucleotides: TGCAGTGCCGTGGAACCTAACACCGGGGAGCTGTTTTTT.

This chain joins TRBV25-1 and TRBJ2-1; D gene ambiguous. Germline lookup yields CDR1 MGHDK and CDR2 SYGVNS. Trimming left V 5 bases short and J 0 bases short, with 14 bases between. The CDR3 sequence is 16 residues long. This CDR3 reads CASSRRAPSSYNEQFF. For the CDR3, the DNA is TGTGCCAGCAGTCGCCGAGCGCCTAGCTCCTACAATGAGCAGTTCTTC.

V is TRBV7-2 and J is TRBJ2-5; 7 bases match TRBD2. The CDR3 contains 16 residues. Germline V gene lookup returns CDR1 SGHTA and CDR2 FQGNSA. The J segment lost 5 bases and the V segment lost 5 bases, leaving 14 bases of the junction unmatched. The CDR3 loop reads CASSRSSGATWETQYF. CDR3 DNA sequence: TGTGCCAGCAGCCGATCCAGCGGGGCTACTTGGGAGACCCAGTACTTC.

The sample holds a few counts of this clonotype. This rearrangement joins TRBV5-1 to TRBJ2-5; TRBD2 aligns across 12 bases. After removal of 4 bases from V and 5 bases from J, the junction contained 6 bases not matched to a gene. Germline CDR1 SGHRS, CDR2 YFSETQ. The CDR3 is made up of 15 amino acids. CDR3 DNA sequence: TGCGCCAGCAGCCCACTGACTAGCGGGAGTGAGACCCAGTACTTC. Translating it yields CASSPLTSGSETQYF.

The genes are TRBV27 and TRBJ2-7; either TRBD1 or TRBD2 may fit D (5 bases each). The CDR3 has 13 residues. V gave up 7 bases and J gave up 3 bases, with 13 bases separating them. The germline CDR1 and CDR2 sequences are MNHEY and SMNVEV (reference sequence). CDR3 in DNA: TGTGCCAGCACTCACGGGACGAGCTACGAGCAGTACTTC. Translated, it gives CASTHGTSYEQYF.

This clonotype was counted many times. V usage is TRBV28 and J usage is TRBJ2-7; no reliable D call. The germline CDR1 and CDR2 sequences are MDHEN and SYDVKM. V was clipped by 10 bases and J by 0 bases, with 13 bases between them. CDR3 length equals 13 residues. The CDR3 loop reads CATYTPNSYEQYF. In DNA form, the CDR3 reads TGTGCCACCTACACACCCAACTCCTACGAGCAGTACTTC.

This clonotype was recorded at least ten times. The chain links TRBV30 to TRBJ1-5; 9 bases are a match to TRBD1. Germline CDR1 reads GTSNPN; CDR2 reads SVGIG (reference sequence). The CDR3 is 15 amino acids. V lost 0 bases, J lost 4 bases, and 4 bases stayed unmatched. The CDR3 is CAWSVGGTGNQPQHF. DNA of the CDR3: TGTGCCTGGAGTGTAGGCGGGACAGGGAATCAGCCCCAGCATTTT.

Ten or more counts support this clonotype. The V gene is TRBV19, the J gene TRBJ1-6; 9 positions match TRBD1. This CDR3 has 14 residues. Germline CDR1 reads LNHDA; CDR2 reads SQIVND (reference sequence). Trimming removed 8 bases from V and 9 bases from J; junction bases left unmatched: 8. CDR3 loop: CASSTGGTGSPLHF. The DNA for the CDR3 is TGTGCCAGTTCGACAGGGGGAACCGGTTCACCCCTCCACTTT.